These T cell receptor beta chains were read from a single sample in a study of post-analysis software for immune sequencing data. TCRdb recomputed calls from the PCR reads with MiXCR, one row per CDR3 protein. The sample gives about 460,000 distinct CDR3 sequences, nearly 45% of which show up once; 9.5% to 13% is in the top ten. The specimen was blood. The receptor set was obtained from a girl aged 10-17 years with multiple sclerosis. CDR3s include the opening cysteine and the closing phenylalanine or tryptophan. D genes are given only for firm matches. Only part of the rows carry a size: once, few, many, or a class if the clone is expanded.

v_call: TRBV4-2
d_call: .
j_call: TRBJ1-1
clone_size: .
cdr3_nt: TGTGCCAGCAGCCGGGCTTTGGTGAACACTGAAGCTTTCTTT
cdr3_aa: CASSRALVNTEAFF

v_call: TRBV3-1
d_call: .
j_call: TRBJ1-1
clone_size: .
cdr3_nt: TGTGCCAGCAGCCAAGGGGGGCCGGCTGAAGCTTTCTTT
cdr3_aa: CASSQGGPAEAFF

v_call: TRBV5-1
d_call: TRBD2
j_call: TRBJ2-3
clone_size: many
cdr3_nt: TGCGCCAGCAGCGGATCTGTAGCGGGAGGTGGGGATACGCAGTATTTT
cdr3_aa: CASSGSVAGGGDTQYF

v_call: TRBV7-9
d_call: .
j_call: TRBJ2-7
clone_size: .
cdr3_nt: TGTGCCAGCAGCCCCGAGACTTTCTACGAGCAGTACTTC
cdr3_aa: CASSPETFYEQYF

v_call: TRBV20-1
d_call: .
j_call: TRBJ2-7
clone_size: once
cdr3_nt: TGCAGTGCTAGAGACGAGAGCTCCTACGAGCAGTACTTC
cdr3_aa: CSARDESSYEQYF

v_call: TRBV9
d_call: TRBD1
j_call: TRBJ2-7
clone_size: .
cdr3_nt: TGTGCCAGCAGCCGCCTCGGGACAGAGTCCTACGAGCAGTACTTC
cdr3_aa: CASSRLGTESYEQYF

v_call: TRBV5-4
d_call: .
j_call: TRBJ2-4
clone_size: .
cdr3_nt: TGTGCCAGCAGCTTGGGGCAGGCGGTAGCCAAAAACATTCAGTACTTC
cdr3_aa: CASSLGQAVAKNIQYF

v_call: TRBV15
d_call: .
j_call: TRBJ2-5
clone_size: once
cdr3_nt: TGTGCCACCAGCGCCTATTCGGGATCCCTTATAGGGGAGACCCAGTACTTC
cdr3_aa: CATSAYSGSLIGETQYF

v_call: TRBV27
d_call: .
j_call: TRBJ2-1
clone_size: .
cdr3_nt: TGTGCCAGCTTTTCGGGACTCGATACCTACAATGAGCAGTTCTTC
cdr3_aa: CASFSGLDTYNEQFF

v_call: TRBV7-2
d_call: .
j_call: TRBJ2-5
clone_size: .
cdr3_nt: TGTGCCAGCAGCTTAAGCGGTCTGATCTCCTACAAGCAGTACTTC
cdr3_aa: CASSLSGLISYKQYF

v_call: TRBV29-1
d_call: .
j_call: TRBJ1-1
clone_size: .
cdr3_nt: TGCAGCGTTGAAGATGGAAGGGGCACTGAAGCTTTCTTT
cdr3_aa: CSVEDGRGTEAFF

v_call: TRBV20-1
d_call: TRBD2
j_call: TRBJ2-3
clone_size: .
cdr3_nt: TGCAGTGCTTCCCGGACTAGCGGATACACAGATACGCAGTATTTT
cdr3_aa: CSASRTSGYTDTQYF

v_call: TRBV29-1
d_call: TRBD2
j_call: TRBJ2-1
clone_size: .
cdr3_nt: TGCAGCGTTGAAGACGGGACTAGCGGATACAATGAGCAGTTCTTC
cdr3_aa: CSVEDGTSGYNEQFF

v_call: TRBV12-3/TRBV12-4
d_call: .
j_call: TRBJ1-2
clone_size: .
cdr3_nt: TGTGCCAGCAGTTTTTCAGCGACTAACTATGGCTACACCTTC
cdr3_aa: CASSFSATNYGYTF

v_call: TRBV7-2
d_call: TRBD2
j_call: TRBJ2-1
clone_size: many
cdr3_nt: TGTGCCAGCAGCTTAGTCGGACTAGCGGGTAATGAGCAGTTCTTC
cdr3_aa: CASSLVGLAGNEQFF

v_call: TRBV27
d_call: .
j_call: TRBJ2-7
clone_size: few
cdr3_nt: TGTGCCAGCAGTTTGGATCCGGGGCCCTACGAGCAGTACTTC
cdr3_aa: CASSLDPGPYEQYF

v_call: TRBV3-1
d_call: .
j_call: TRBJ2-4
clone_size: .
cdr3_nt: TGTGCCAGCAGCCAGGGAGCGGGAGCCAAAAACATTCAGTACTTC
cdr3_aa: CASSQGAGAKNIQYF

v_call: TRBV15
d_call: TRBD2
j_call: TRBJ2-3
clone_size: .
cdr3_nt: TGTGCCACCAGCAGACTAGCGGGAGCCAGTCGGGGCACAGATACGCAGTATTTT
cdr3_aa: CATSRLAGASRGTDTQYF

v_call: TRBV7-3
d_call: .
j_call: TRBJ2-1
clone_size: .
cdr3_nt: TGTGCCAGCAGCTTATCGTTGACTAGTCATCGGTTCTTC
cdr3_aa: CASSLSLTSHRFF

v_call: TRBV9
d_call: .
j_call: TRBJ2-7
clone_size: few
cdr3_nt: TGTGCCAGCAGCGTAGAAGAAGGGTTGAGTACCGAGCAGTACTTC
cdr3_aa: CASSVEEGLSTEQYF

v_call: TRBV5-1
d_call: TRBD1
j_call: TRBJ2-3
clone_size: .
cdr3_nt: TGCGCCAGCAGCTTGGACGGACAGGGGATGACAGATACGCAGTATTTT
cdr3_aa: CASSLDGQGMTDTQYF

v_call: TRBV7-2
d_call: .
j_call: TRBJ2-1
clone_size: .
cdr3_nt: TGTGCCAGCAGTTGGACGAGCTCCTACAATGGGCAGTTCTTC
cdr3_aa: CASSWTSSYNGQFF

v_call: TRBV9
d_call: .
j_call: TRBJ2-7
clone_size: .
cdr3_nt: TGTGCCAGCACCTCCTCGTTGAGCTCCTACGAGCAGTACTTC
cdr3_aa: CASTSSLSSYEQYF

v_call: TRBV13
d_call: .
j_call: TRBJ1-5
clone_size: .
cdr3_nt: TGTGCCAGCAGCTTAGCGGCAGGGAGCCATAGCAATCAGCCCCAGCATTTT
cdr3_aa: CASSLAAGSHSNQPQHF

v_call: TRBV9
d_call: TRBD1
j_call: TRBJ2-3
clone_size: .
cdr3_nt: TGTGCCAGCAGCGTAGAGGGGGCCACAGATACGCAGTATTTT
cdr3_aa: CASSVEGATDTQYF

v_call: TRBV20-1
d_call: TRBD1
j_call: TRBJ1-2
clone_size: few
cdr3_nt: TGCAGTGCTAGAAGGGGACAGGACTATGGCTACACCTTC
cdr3_aa: CSARRGQDYGYTF

v_call: TRBV10-2
d_call: TRBD2
j_call: TRBJ2-1
clone_size: .
cdr3_nt: TGCGCCAGCAGTGAGTCATCGGGAGGGCCTCGCAATGAGCAGTTCTTC
cdr3_aa: CASSESSGGPRNEQFF

v_call: TRBV7-2
d_call: TRBD2
j_call: TRBJ2-1
clone_size: .
cdr3_nt: TGTGCCAGCAGCCGGGACCGGGGGACTAGCGGGTACAATGAGCAGTTCTTC
cdr3_aa: CASSRDRGTSGYNEQFF

v_call: TRBV7-7
d_call: .
j_call: TRBJ2-1
clone_size: .
cdr3_nt: TGTGCTAGCAGCTTAGAGGGGGATGAGCGGTTCTTC
cdr3_aa: CASSLEGDERFF

v_call: TRBV4-1
d_call: TRBD1
j_call: TRBJ1-2
clone_size: many
cdr3_nt: TGCGCCAGCAGCCATTCACCACCCCCCGGGACAGGGAACTATGGCTACACCTTC
cdr3_aa: CASSHSPPPGTGNYGYTF

v_call: TRBV7-9
d_call: TRBD2
j_call: TRBJ2-1
clone_size: .
cdr3_nt: TGTGCCAGCAGCCCCGGGACTAGCGGGTCCGGGGGGCAGTTCTTC
cdr3_aa: CASSPGTSGSGGQFF

v_call: TRBV7-8
d_call: .
j_call: TRBJ1-2
clone_size: few
cdr3_nt: TGTGCCAGCAGGGATGAGGTGGAGGGCTACGGCTACACCTTC
cdr3_aa: CASRDEVEGYGYTF

v_call: TRBV6-2/TRBV6-3
d_call: .
j_call: TRBJ1-1
clone_size: .
cdr3_nt: TGTGCCAGCAGTTACGGCGTCTCTCCCGCTTTCTTT
cdr3_aa: CASSYGVSPAFF

v_call: TRBV29-1
d_call: TRBD1
j_call: TRBJ2-3
clone_size: .
cdr3_nt: TGCAGCGTCGACACAGGGGGCGCAGATACGCAGTATTTT
cdr3_aa: CSVDTGGADTQYF

v_call: TRBV3-1
d_call: .
j_call: TRBJ1-5
clone_size: .
cdr3_nt: TGTGCCAGCAGCCATGGGTACGACAGCAATCAGCCCCAGCATTTT
cdr3_aa: CASSHGYDSNQPQHF

v_call: TRBV5-1
d_call: TRBD2
j_call: TRBJ2-3
clone_size: .
cdr3_nt: TGCGCCAGCAGCTTCGTAGCTAAGAGTCTAGCGGAACGGACAGATACGCAGTATTTT
cdr3_aa: CASSFVAKSLAERTDTQYF

v_call: TRBV6-5
d_call: TRBD2
j_call: TRBJ2-1
clone_size: few
cdr3_nt: TGTGCCAGCAGGGCCAGGACTAGCGGCTCCTACAATGAGCAGTTCTTC
cdr3_aa: CASRARTSGSYNEQFF

v_call: TRBV27
d_call: .
j_call: TRBJ2-7
clone_size: few
cdr3_nt: TGTGCCAGCAGTTTCTCAGGCCCGTCCTACGAGCAGTACTTC
cdr3_aa: CASSFSGPSYEQYF

v_call: TRBV29-1
d_call: .
j_call: TRBJ1-1
clone_size: .
cdr3_nt: TGCAGCGTTCGGGGGCTTCTTATGAACACTGAAGCTTTCTTT
cdr3_aa: CSVRGLLMNTEAFF

v_call: TRBV12-3/TRBV12-4
d_call: .
j_call: TRBJ1-1
clone_size: .
cdr3_nt: TGTGCCAGCAGTTTCCTCACGGCAGCAAACACTGAAGCTTTCTTT
cdr3_aa: CASSFLTAANTEAFF

v_call: TRBV15
d_call: TRBD2
j_call: TRBJ2-1
clone_size: few
cdr3_nt: TGTGCCACCAGCAGAGGAGCTAGCGGGGAATACAATGAGCAGTTCTTC
cdr3_aa: CATSRGASGEYNEQFF